This T cell receptor (beta chain) was retrieved from a study of blood T cell repertoires in COVID-19. V trimming: 6 bases; J trimming: 6 bases; junction bases outside the gene matches: 6. The CDR3 sequence is 14 residues long. Germline V gene sequence: CDR1 MNHEY, CDR2 SVGAGI. The repertoire was sequenced with immunoSEQ multiplex PCR; TCRdb's copy has only in-frame clones and lacks some. Here the sample spans approximately 110,000 clones, 70% to 90% being singletons. Sequences were obtained from peripheral blood. The rearrangement links TRBV6-5 to TRBJ1-5; 9 positions match TRBD1. The origin of this receptor is a man aged 35 to 55 with acute or convalescent COVID-19. CDR3 sequence: CASRGTGLGQPQHF. Written as DNA, the CDR3 is TGTGCCAGCAGGGGGACAGGGCTCGGTCAGCCCCAGCATTTT.